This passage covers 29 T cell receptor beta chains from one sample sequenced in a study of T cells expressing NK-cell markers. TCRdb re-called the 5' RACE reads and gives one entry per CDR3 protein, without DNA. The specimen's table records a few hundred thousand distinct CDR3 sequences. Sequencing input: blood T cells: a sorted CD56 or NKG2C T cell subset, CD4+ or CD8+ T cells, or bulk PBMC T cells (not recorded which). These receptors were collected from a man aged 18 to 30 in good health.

The CDR3 loop reads CSARRQGDYSPLHF. The chain has TRBV20-1 and TRBJ1-6; TCRdb designates TRBD1, a call that cannot be tested without DNA. Germline values: CDR1 DFQATT, CDR2 SNEGSKA (reference sequence). The CDR3 has 14 residues.

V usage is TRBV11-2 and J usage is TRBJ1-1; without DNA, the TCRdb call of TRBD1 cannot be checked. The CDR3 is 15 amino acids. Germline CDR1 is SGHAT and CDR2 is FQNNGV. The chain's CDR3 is CASSLGQGGVTEAFF. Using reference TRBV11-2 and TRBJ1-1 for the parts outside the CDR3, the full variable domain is EAGVAQSPRYKIIEKRQSVAFWCNPISGHATLYWYQQILGQGPKLLIQFQNNGVVDDSQLPKDRFSAERLKGVDSTLKIQPAKLEDSAVYLCASSLGQGGVTEAFFGQGTRLTVV.

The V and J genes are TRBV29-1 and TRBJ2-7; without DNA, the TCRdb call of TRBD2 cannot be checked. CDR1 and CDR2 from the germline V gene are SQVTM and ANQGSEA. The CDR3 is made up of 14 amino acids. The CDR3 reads CSVDGDSGSYEQYF.

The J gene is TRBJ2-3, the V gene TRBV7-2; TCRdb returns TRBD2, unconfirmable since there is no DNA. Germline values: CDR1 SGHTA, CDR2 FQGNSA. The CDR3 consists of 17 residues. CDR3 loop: CASSRFETSRRSDTQYF.

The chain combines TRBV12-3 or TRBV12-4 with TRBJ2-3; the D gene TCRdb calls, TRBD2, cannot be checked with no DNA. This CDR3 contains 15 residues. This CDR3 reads CASSLTNLPTDTQYF.

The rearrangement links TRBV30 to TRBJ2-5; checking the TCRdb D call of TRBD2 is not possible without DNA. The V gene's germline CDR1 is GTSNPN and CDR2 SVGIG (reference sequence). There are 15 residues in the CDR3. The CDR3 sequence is CAWSREGTRLETQYF.

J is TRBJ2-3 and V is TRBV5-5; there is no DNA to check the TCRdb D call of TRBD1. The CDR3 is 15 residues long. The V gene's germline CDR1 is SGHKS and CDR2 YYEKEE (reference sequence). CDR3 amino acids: CASSSGTGNTDTQYF.

CDR3 residues: CASSLDLAGHNEQFF. The chain combines TRBV5-4 with TRBJ2-1; TCRdb picks TRBD2, but there is no DNA to check that call. The germline V gene encodes CDR1 SGHNT and CDR2 YYREEE (reference sequence). The CDR3 loop spans 15 amino acids.

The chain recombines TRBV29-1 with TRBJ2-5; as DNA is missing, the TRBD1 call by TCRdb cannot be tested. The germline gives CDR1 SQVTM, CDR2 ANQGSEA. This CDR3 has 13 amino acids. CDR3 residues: CSVAPGVRETQYF.

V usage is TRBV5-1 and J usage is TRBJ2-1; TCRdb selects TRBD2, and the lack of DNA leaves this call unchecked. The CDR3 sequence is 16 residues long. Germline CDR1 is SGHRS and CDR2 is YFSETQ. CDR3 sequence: CASSPPDSGTYNEQFF. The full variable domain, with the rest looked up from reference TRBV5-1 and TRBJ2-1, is KAGVTQTPRYLIKTRGQQVTLSCSPISGHRSVSWYQQTPGQGLQFLFEYFSETQRNKGNFPGRFSGRQFSNSRSEMNVSTLELGDSALYLCASSPPDSGTYNEQFFGPGTRLTVL.

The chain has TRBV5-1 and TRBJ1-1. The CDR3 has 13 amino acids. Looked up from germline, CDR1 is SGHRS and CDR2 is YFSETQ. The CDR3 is CASSLDPDPEAFF.

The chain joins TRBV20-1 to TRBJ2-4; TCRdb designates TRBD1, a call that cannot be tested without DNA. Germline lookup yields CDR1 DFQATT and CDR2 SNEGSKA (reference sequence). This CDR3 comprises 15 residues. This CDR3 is CSARGAPGHENIQYF.

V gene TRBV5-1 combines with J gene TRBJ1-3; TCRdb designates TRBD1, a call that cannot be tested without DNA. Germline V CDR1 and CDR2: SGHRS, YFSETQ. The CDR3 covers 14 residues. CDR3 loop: CASSMGQGLNTIYF.

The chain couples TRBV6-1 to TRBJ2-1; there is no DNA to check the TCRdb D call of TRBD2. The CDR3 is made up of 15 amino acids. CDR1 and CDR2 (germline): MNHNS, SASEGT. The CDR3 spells CASNFRDSRYNEQFF.

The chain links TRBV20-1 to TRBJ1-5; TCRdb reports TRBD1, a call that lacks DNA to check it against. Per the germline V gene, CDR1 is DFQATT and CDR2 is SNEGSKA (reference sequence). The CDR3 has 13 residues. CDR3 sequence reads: CSAEQGFNQPQHF.

The CDR3: CASSQEMDRGGGEQFF. The V gene is TRBV14, the J gene TRBJ2-1; no DNA is available, so the TRBD1 call from TCRdb remains unchecked. There are 16 residues in the CDR3. Germline CDR1 SGHDN, CDR2 FVKESK.

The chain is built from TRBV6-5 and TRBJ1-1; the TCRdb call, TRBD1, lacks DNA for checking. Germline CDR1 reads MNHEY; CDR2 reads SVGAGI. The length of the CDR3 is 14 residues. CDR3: CASSFAQGRAEAFF.

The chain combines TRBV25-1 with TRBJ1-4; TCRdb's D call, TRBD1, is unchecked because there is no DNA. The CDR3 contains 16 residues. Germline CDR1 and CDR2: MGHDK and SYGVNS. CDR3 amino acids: CASSALTTGRGEKLFF.

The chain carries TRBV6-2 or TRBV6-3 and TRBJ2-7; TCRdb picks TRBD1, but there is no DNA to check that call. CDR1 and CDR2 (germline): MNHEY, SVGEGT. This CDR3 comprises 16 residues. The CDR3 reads CASRLRDRNSAYEQYF.

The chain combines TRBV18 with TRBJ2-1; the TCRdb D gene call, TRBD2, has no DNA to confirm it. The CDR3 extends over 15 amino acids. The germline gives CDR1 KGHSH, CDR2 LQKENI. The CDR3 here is CASSPLAGVDNEQFF.

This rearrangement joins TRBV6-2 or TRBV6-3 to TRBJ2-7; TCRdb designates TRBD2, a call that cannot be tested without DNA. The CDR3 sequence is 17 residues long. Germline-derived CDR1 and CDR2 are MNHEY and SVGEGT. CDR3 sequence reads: CASSYLRSWRGTYEQYF.

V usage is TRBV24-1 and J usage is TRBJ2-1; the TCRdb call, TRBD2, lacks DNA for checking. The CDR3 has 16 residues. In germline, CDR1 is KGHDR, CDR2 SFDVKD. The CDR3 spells CATSVPGLASNNEQFF.

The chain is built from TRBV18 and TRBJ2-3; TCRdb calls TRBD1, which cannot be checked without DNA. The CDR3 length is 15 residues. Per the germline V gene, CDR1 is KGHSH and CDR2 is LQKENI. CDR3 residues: CASSPSRGSTDTQYF.

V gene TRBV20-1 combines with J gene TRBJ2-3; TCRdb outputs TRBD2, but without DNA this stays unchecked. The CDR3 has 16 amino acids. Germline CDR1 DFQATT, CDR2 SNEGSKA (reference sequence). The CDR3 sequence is CSARGFAEAGTDTQYF.

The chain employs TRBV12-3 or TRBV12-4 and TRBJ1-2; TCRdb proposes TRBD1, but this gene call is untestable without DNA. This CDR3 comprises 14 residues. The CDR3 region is CASSARTGQGGYTF.

The CDR3 reads CASSFTSGRGSDIQYF. The V and J genes are TRBV27 and TRBJ2-4; with no DNA, the TCRdb D assignment of TRBD2 cannot be verified. CDR1 and CDR2 (germline): MNHEY, SMNVEV (reference sequence). The CDR3 extends over 16 amino acids.

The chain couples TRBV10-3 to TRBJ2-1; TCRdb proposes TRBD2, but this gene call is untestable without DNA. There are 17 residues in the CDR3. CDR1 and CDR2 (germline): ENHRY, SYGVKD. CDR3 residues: CAISESDSVSSYNEQFF.

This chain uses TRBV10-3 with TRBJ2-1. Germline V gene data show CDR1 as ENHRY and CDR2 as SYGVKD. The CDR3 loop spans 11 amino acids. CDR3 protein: CAISESNEQFF.

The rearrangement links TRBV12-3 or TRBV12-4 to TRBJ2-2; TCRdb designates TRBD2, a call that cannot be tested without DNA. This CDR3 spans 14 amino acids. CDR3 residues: CASIIAGATGELFF.